This entry is about one T cell receptor beta chain. Its specificity is unknown. Ranging in age from roughly 6 to 90, the donors were healthy Caucasian individuals from Russia. Each sample used at least 6 million PBMCs. The use of a sample-barcoded 5' primer and a J-beta primer mix characterized a second PCR of about 7 to 12 cycles. TCRdb called the 5' RACE reads again in MiXCR, with one record for every CDR3 protein. There are around 850,000 distinct CDR3 sequences in the sample; 36% occur only once, and 10% to 15% lies in the top ten. The sample belongs to a study of blood T cells in healthy people across ages. Study-wide findings and caveats: Significant beta diversity loss was already apparent by age 40, declining roughly linearly. As naive T cell percentage varied, TCR beta diversity correlated strongly with it.

V shed 5 bases and J shed 1 base, with 17 bases lying between them. Per the germline V gene, CDR1 is SQVTM and CDR2 is ANQGSEA. This CDR3 is built from 15 residues. The receptor comes from a man between 18 and 29 years old in good health. The specimen sequenced was blood. This chain connects TRBV29-1 to TRBJ1-2, with D maybe TRBD1 (5 bases). The CDR3 bases are TGCAGCGTTTTCGTCCGGGACCAACTTAACTATGGCTACACCTTC. This codes for CSVFVRDQLNYGYTF.